This T cell receptor beta chain was retrieved from a study of cytomegalovirus exposure and HLA in healthy donors. Study-wide background: Ancestry clustering placed about 80% of roughly 400 genotyped donors in the Caucasian-associated cluster. Overall study results and limits: TCR beta chain V- and J-gene trimming was linked, in a later analysis, to a missense variant in DCLRE1C.

A note on this clone: What it binds is not known.

V was clipped by 6 bases and J by 0 bases, with 12 bases between them. The CDR3 covers 16 residues. Germline CDR1 is SGHTA and CDR2 is FQGNSA. The PCR used 60 Vbeta and 13 Jbeta primers. Profiled with immunoSEQ multiplex PCR; TCRdb holds only in-frame clones, not every one. The sample has 130,000 or so clones; around 75% are singletons. This receptor was identified in a man in his forties in good health and CMV-seronegative. The sequenced sample was PBMCs. J is TRBJ2-6 and V is TRBV7-2; unclear D gene. The CDR3 spells CASRTPGTSGANVLTF. CDR3 sequence (DNA): TGTGCCAGCAGAACCCCAGGTACCTCTGGGGCCAACGTCCTGACTTTC.